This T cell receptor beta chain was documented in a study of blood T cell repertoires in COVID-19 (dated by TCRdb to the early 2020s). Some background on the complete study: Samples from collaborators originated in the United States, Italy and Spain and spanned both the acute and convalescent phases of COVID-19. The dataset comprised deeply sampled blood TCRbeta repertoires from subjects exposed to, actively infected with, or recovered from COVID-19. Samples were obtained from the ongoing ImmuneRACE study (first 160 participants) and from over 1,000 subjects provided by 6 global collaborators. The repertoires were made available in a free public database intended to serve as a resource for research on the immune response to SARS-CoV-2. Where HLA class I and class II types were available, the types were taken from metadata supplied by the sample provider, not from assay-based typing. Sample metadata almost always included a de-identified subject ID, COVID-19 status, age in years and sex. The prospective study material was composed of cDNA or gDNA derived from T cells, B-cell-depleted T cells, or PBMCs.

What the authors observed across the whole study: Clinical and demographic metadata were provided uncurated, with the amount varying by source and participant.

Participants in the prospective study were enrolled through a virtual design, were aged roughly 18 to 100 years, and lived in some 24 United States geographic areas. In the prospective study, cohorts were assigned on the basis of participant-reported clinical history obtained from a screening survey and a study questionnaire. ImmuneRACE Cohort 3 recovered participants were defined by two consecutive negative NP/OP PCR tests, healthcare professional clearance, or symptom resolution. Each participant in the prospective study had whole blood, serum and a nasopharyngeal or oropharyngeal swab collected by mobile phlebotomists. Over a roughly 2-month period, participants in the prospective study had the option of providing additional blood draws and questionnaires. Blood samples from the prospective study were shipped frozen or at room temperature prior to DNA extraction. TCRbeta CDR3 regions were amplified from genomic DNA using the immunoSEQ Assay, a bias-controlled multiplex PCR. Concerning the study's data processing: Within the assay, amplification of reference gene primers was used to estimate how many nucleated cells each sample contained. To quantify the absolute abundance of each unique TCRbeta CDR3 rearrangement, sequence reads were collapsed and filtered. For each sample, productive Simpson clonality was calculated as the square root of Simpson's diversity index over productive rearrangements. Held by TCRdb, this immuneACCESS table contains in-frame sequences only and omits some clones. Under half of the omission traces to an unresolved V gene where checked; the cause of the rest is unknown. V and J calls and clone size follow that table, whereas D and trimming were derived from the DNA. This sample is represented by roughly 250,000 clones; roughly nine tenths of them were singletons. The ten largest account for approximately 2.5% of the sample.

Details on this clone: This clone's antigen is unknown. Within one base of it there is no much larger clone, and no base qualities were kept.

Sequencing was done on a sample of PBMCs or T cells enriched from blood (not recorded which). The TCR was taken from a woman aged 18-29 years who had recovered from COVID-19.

The DNA sequence follows: TGCGCCAGCACCGATCCCGGGACTAGCCACGCGACCCAGTACTTC. The translation is CASTDPGTSHATQYF. The V gene is TRBV5-1 and the J gene is TRBJ2-5, with 9 junctional bases fitting TRBD2. Reading the germline V gene gives CDR1 SGHRS and CDR2 YFSETQ. The CDR3, from cysteine to phenylalanine, totals 15 residues. The kept DNA is CDR3 alone, 45 bases in frame from the first base. V and J are trimmed by 6 bases and 7 bases, and the gene matches miss 13 bases of the junction.